The rows below give T cell receptor beta chains drawn from one sample of a study of OX40 agonist ivuxolimab in advanced cancers. The assay was immunoSEQ multiplex PCR, and TCRdb's table has in-frame clones only and misses some. The sample lists about 130,000 clones, 90% occurring once. The sequenced sample was CD4+ or CD8+ T cells sorted from blood, obtained in a trial of the OX40 agonist ivuxolimab. The receptors come from an adult with an advanced solid tumor such as melanoma, head and neck, liver or kidney cancer. Each CDR3 is given with its conserved first and last residue. Fields, in order: V gene, D gene, clone size, J gene, CDR3 protein, CDR3 DNA. A D gene is named only where the DNA matches it firmly. Clone size appears in some rows only: once, few, many, or a class for an expanded clone.

>TRBV7-2|NA|NA|TRBJ2-6
CASSKQGRGANVLTF
TGTGCCAGCAGTAAACAGGGCCGTGGGGCCAACGTCCTGACTTTC
>TRBV15|TRBD2|NA|TRBJ2-7
CATSREWSGASEQYF
TGTGCCACCAGCAGGGAGTGGAGCGGGGCTAGCGAGCAGTACTTC
>TRBV19|NA|NA|TRBJ1-6
CASSRGHSPLHF
TGTGCCAGTAGTAGGGGTCATTCACCCCTCCACTTT
>TRBV28|NA|NA|TRBJ2-1
CASSFGGWEQFF
TGTGCCAGCAGTTTTGGAGGATGGGAGCAGTTCTTC
>TRBV27|NA|NA|TRBJ1-6
CASSLGDPNSPLHF
TGTGCCAGCAGTTTAGGGGATCCTAATTCACCCCTCCACTTT
>TRBV5-1|NA|few|TRBJ2-7
CASSRLVGLSLSSYEQYF
TGCGCCAGCAGTCGCCTAGTTGGACTATCCCTATCCTCCTACGAGCAGTACTTC
>TRBV19|TRBD1|NA|TRBJ2-7
CASSSGQGAYEQYF
TGTGCCAGTAGTTCGGGACAGGGGGCGTACGAGCAGTACTTC
>TRBV27|NA|NA|TRBJ2-1
CASSLVGLSSSNEQFF
TGTGCCAGCAGTTTAGTGGGGCTATCTTCTAGCAATGAGCAGTTCTTC
>TRBV28|NA|NA|TRBJ2-3
CASRQGITDTQYF
TGTGCCAGCAGGCAGGGGATCACAGATACGCAGTATTTT
>TRBV7-9|NA|NA|TRBJ2-1
CASSAEFNEQFF
TGTGCCAGCAGTGCAGAGTTCAATGAGCAGTTCTTC
>TRBV27|NA|NA|TRBJ2-1
CASTSGSEQFF
TGTGCCAGCACCTCGGGTAGTGAGCAGTTCTTC
>TRBV27|NA|NA|TRBJ2-3
CASSLSRDTQYF
TGTGCCAGCAGTTTATCGCGAGATACGCAGTATTTT
>TRBV2|TRBD1|NA|TRBJ2-2
CASKTTGGSGELFF
TGTGCCAGCAAAACGACAGGGGGCAGCGGGGAGCTGTTTTTT
>TRBV2|NA|NA|TRBJ1-1
CASSEGQGNTEAFF
TGTGCCAGCAGTGAGGGGCAGGGTAACACTGAAGCTTTCTTT
>TRBV7-3|NA|few|TRBJ1-1
CASSPHTNTEAFF
TGTGCCAGCAGCCCCCATACGAACACTGAAGCTTTCTTT
>TRBV29-1|TRBD1|NA|TRBJ2-1
CSVDYGGDRVFF
TGCAGCGTTGATTACGGCGGGGACAGGGTATTCTTC
>TRBV6-5|TRBD1|once|TRBJ1-2
CASSPGTGVVYGYTF
TGTGCCAGCAGCCCCGGGACAGGGGTCGTTTATGGCTACACCTTC
>TRBV11-2|NA|NA|TRBJ2-7
CASSHNTWRRGEQYF
TGTGCCAGCAGCCACAATACGTGGCGGAGAGGGGAGCAGTACTTC
>TRBV2|TRBD2|NA|TRBJ2-3
CASREGLAGIADTQYF
TGTGCCAGCAGGGAAGGACTAGCGGGAATCGCAGATACGCAGTATTTT
>TRBV10-3|NA|few|TRBJ1-2
CAIRPPSARGGTHGYTF
TGTGCCATCAGACCCCCCTCCGCAAGGGGAGGGACCCATGGCTACACCTTC
>TRBV5-1|TRBD2|once|TRBJ2-2
CASSSGLAGGRTGELFF
TGCGCCAGCAGCTCCGGACTAGCGGGAGGTCGGACCGGGGAGCTGTTTTTT
>TRBV7-3|TRBD1|once|TRBJ2-3
CASSRTGGTDTQYF
TGTGCCAGCAGCCGGACAGGGGGTACAGATACGCAGTATTTT
>TRBV5-6|TRBD1|NA|TRBJ1-2
CASSLGQGVTYGYTF
TGTGCCAGCAGCCTAGGACAGGGAGTTACCTATGGCTACACCTTC
>TRBV30|TRBD1|NA|TRBJ1-1
CAWSVRAIQGGAFF
TGTGCCTGGAGTGTGCGTGCCATACAGGGGGGAGCTTTCTTT
>TRBV6-6|TRBD1|NA|TRBJ2-7
CASRRQGGNEQYF
TGTGCCAGCAGAAGACAGGGGGGGAACGAGCAGTACTTC
>TRBV10-3|NA|NA|TRBJ1-5
CAITAGVGQPQHF
TGTGCCATCACTGCAGGGGTCGGTCAGCCCCAGCATTTT
>TRBV28|TRBD2|NA|TRBJ2-7
CASSGFHGGGGGTSGYEQYF
TGTGCCAGCAGTGGTTTTCACGGAGGAGGGGGTGGGACTAGCGGATACGAGCAGTACTTC
>TRBV18|TRBD2|once|TRBJ2-1
CASSPIGTSGGKHNEQFF
TGTGCCAGCTCACCAATCGGGACTAGCGGGGGGAAACACAATGAGCAGTTCTTC
>TRBV7-2|TRBD1|NA|TRBJ2-7
CASSPDRDRDEQYF
TGTGCCAGCAGCCCTGACAGGGACAGGGACGAGCAGTACTTC
>TRBV27|NA|NA|TRBJ1-1
CASTGPRGTEAFF
TGTGCCAGCACGGGACCCCGGGGCACTGAAGCTTTCTTT
>TRBV5-1|NA|NA|TRBJ1-5
CASSLVGSPGQPQHF
TGCGCCAGCAGCTTGGTAGGCAGTCCAGGACAGCCCCAGCATTTT
>TRBV7-3|NA|NA|TRBJ2-1
CASSLGHNEQFF
TGTGCCAGCAGCTTGGGGCACAATGAGCAGTTCTTC
>TRBV11-3|TRBD2|NA|TRBJ2-2
CASSFGSGSGTGELFF
TGTGCCAGCAGCTTCGGGAGCGGGAGTGGAACCGGGGAGCTGTTTTTT
>TRBV6-1|NA|NA|TRBJ2-1
CASSEIAVGEQFF
TGTGCCAGCAGTGAAATCGCTGTTGGTGAGCAGTTCTTC
>TRBV27|NA|NA|TRBJ2-1
CASSHYNEQFF
TGTGCCAGCAGTCACTACAATGAGCAGTTCTTC
>TRBV18|NA|NA|TRBJ2-7
CASSPAQTNYEQYF
TGTGCCAGCTCTCCCGCCCAAACCAACTACGAGCAGTACTTC
>TRBV6-5|NA|NA|TRBJ2-1
CASRLNNEQFF
TGTGCCAGCAGATTAAACAATGAGCAGTTCTTC
>TRBV5-1|TRBD1|NA|TRBJ1-1
CASSSQGANTEAFF
TGCGCCAGCAGCTCCCAGGGGGCGAACACTGAAGCTTTCTTT
>TRBV28|NA|few|TRBJ1-5
CASSFVRGRGHSNQPQHF
TGTGCCAGCAGTTTTGTGCGGGGTCGGGGGCATAGCAATCAGCCCCAGCATTTT
>TRBV28|NA|NA|TRBJ1-5
CASSWGFNQPQHF
TGTGCCAGCAGTTGGGGGTTCAATCAGCCCCAGCATTTT
>TRBV28|NA|NA|TRBJ2-2
CASRKTGRLNTGELFF
TGTGCCAGCAGGAAAACAGGGAGGTTGAACACCGGGGAGCTGTTTTTT
>TRBV7-3|NA|NA|TRBJ2-5
CASSLTGLGETQYF
TGTGCCAGCAGCTTAACGGGACTTGGAGAGACCCAGTACTTC
>TRBV30|NA|many|TRBJ1-5
CAWSVGPYLPVQHF
TGTGCCTGGAGTGTGGGTCCATACCTACCGGTCCAGCATTTT
>TRBV19|NA|NA|TRBJ2-7
CASSPSGTTHYEQYF
TGTGCCAGTAGTCCTTCCGGGACAACCCACTACGAGCAGTACTTC
>TRBV2|NA|NA|TRBJ1-5
CASSGGVQPQHF
TGTGCCAGCAGTGGAGGGGTTCAGCCCCAGCATTTT
>TRBV7-2|NA|NA|TRBJ1-4
CASSSGQATNEKLFF
TGTGCCAGCAGCTCCGGACAAGCAACTAATGAAAAACTGTTTTTT
>TRBV6-1|TRBD1|NA|TRBJ1-4
CASSEYWGQEVKLFF
TGTGCCAGCAGTGAATATTGGGGACAGGAGGTAAAACTGTTTTTT